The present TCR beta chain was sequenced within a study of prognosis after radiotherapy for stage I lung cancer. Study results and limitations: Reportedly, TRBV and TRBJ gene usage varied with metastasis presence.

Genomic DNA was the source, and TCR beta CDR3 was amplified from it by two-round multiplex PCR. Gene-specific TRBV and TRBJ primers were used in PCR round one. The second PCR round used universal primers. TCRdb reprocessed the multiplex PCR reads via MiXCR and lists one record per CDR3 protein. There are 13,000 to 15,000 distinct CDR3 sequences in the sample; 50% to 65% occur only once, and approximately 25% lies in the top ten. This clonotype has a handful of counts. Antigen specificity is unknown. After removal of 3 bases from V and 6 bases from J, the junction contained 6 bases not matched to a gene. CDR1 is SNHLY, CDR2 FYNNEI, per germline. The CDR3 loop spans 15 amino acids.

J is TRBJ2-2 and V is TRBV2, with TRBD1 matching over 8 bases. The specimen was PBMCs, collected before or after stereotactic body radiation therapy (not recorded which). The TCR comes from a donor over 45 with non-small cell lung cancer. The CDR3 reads CASSEGQVMPGELFF. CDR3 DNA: TGTGCCAGCAGTGAGGGACAGGTGATGCCCGGGGAGCTGTTTTTT.